The source of this T cell receptor (beta chain) is a study of cytomegalovirus exposure and HLA in healthy donors. The V gene lost 0 bases and the J gene lost 6 bases, with 17 bases spanning the gap. Per germline, CDR1 MNHEY and CDR2 SVGAGI. The CDR3 covers 16 residues. Findings and limits, study-wide: Analysis performed later showed TCR beta chains linked to HLA being more clonally expanded than equally common others. Cytomegalovirus-associated status was assigned to 164 TCR beta chains.

Comment on this clone: The target antigen is unknown.

PCR involved 60 Vbeta and 13 Jbeta primers. The data were produced by immunoSEQ multiplex PCR, yet TCRdb's version contains in-frame clones alone and is incomplete. The sample has 130,000 to 150,000 clones, roughly 74% seen once. The gene calls are TRBV6-5 and TRBJ1-2; D call uncertain. The sequencing sample was made of PBMCs. This clonotype originated in a woman in her late teens or twenties in good health and CMV-seropositive. CDR3 loop: CASSYSRISFSDGYTF. CDR3 nucleotides: TGTGCCAGCAGTTACTCGCGGATTTCCTTTTCGGATGGCTACACCTTC.